A single sample is the source of the 28 T cell receptor beta chains below, sequenced in a study of cytomegalovirus exposure and HLA in healthy donors. This PCR relied on a set of 60 Vbeta primers and 13 Jbeta primers. The repertoire was sequenced with immunoSEQ multiplex PCR; TCRdb's copy has only in-frame clones and lacks some. This table holds under 150,000 clones. The sample consisted of PBMCs. Receptors originate from a woman aged 35 to 49 in good health and CMV-seronegative.

CDR3 coding DNA: TGTGCCAGCAGTTCCGGACAGGCTTCTAATTCACCCCTCCACTTT. This gives the protein CASSSGQASNSPLHF. V is TRBV6-5 and J is TRBJ1-6; 7 positions match TRBD1. The CDR3 contains 15 residues. The germline V gene encodes CDR1 MNHEY and CDR2 SVGAGI. V trimming: 4 bases; J trimming: 6 bases; junction bases outside the gene matches: 6.

V is TRBV4-3 and J is TRBJ1-2; D unresolved. V dropped 0 bases and J dropped 8 bases, with 19 bases sitting between them. This CDR3 comprises 16 residues. Germline V gene data show CDR1 as LGHNA and CDR2 as YSLEER. CDR3 nucleotides: TGCGCCAGCAGCCAAGATCTTCAAGGCGCTGAGCGGGGCTACACCTTC. This sequence encodes CASSQDLQGAERGYTF.

This chain joins TRBV2 and TRBJ2-3, with 10 bases identical to TRBD2. CDR1 and CDR2 from the germline V gene are SNHLY and FYNNEI. The V gene end was trimmed by 8 bases and the J gene end by 1 base; junction bases not matched to a gene: 12. The CDR3 consists of 17 residues. The CDR3 DNA follows: TGTGCCAGCTACGACGACCTAACTAGCGGGGGCACAGATACGCAGTATTTT. It is translated as CASYDDLTSGGTDTQYF.

The genes are TRBV5-1 and TRBJ2-2, with 7 bases aligning to TRBD2. This CDR3 has 16 residues. V gave up 0 bases and J gave up 4 bases; unmatched junction bases: 6. The V gene's germline CDR1 is SGHRS and CDR2 YFSETQ. Here the CDR3 reads CASSLVGGGSTGELFF. The CDR3 bases are TGCGCCAGCAGCTTGGTTGGCGGGGGATCCACCGGGGAGCTGTTTTTT.

V gene TRBV6-1 combines with J gene TRBJ1-2; 9 nucleotides agree with TRBD1. Losses at the gene ends were 6 bases for V and 4 bases for J; bases not matched to a gene: 3. Germline V gene data show CDR1 as MNHNS and CDR2 as SASEGT. The CDR3 covers 13 residues. The CDR3 sequence is CASRWTGVYGYTF. CDR3 nucleotide sequence: TGTGCCAGCAGATGGACAGGGGTCTATGGCTACACCTTC.

The rearrangement links TRBV19 to TRBJ1-1; unclear D gene. Germline CDR1 is LNHDA and CDR2 is SQIVND (reference sequence). The CDR3 is 12 amino acids. Trimming left V 10 bases short and J 2 bases short, with 11 bases between. The CDR3 is CATSRANTEAFF. Here the CDR3 DNA reads TGTGCCACGTCGAGGGCCAACACTGAAGCTTTCTTT.

The rearrangement uses TRBV7-6 and TRBJ1-2, with D uncertain. CDR3 length equals 12 residues. Germline V CDR1 and CDR2: SGHVS, FNYEAQ. V lost 8 bases, J lost 2 bases, and 9 bases lay in between. CDR3 bases: TGTGCCAGCGGGCCTTTGAACTATGGCTACACCTTC. It encodes CASGPLNYGYTF. The full variable domain, with the rest looked up from reference TRBV7-6 and TRBJ1-2, is GAGVSQSPRYKVTKRGQDVALRCDPISGHVSLYWYRQALGQGPEFLTYFNYEAQQDKSGLPNDRFSAERPEGSISTLTIQRTEQRDSAMYRCASGPLNYGYTFGSGTRLTVV.

The rearrangement uses TRBV14 and TRBJ2-4; D gene uncertain. Per germline, CDR1 SGHDN and CDR2 FVKESK. The V gene lost 1 base and the J gene lost 11 bases, with 15 bases spanning the gap. CDR3 length equals 14 residues. In nucleotides, the CDR3 is TGTGCCAGCAGCCAAGGTCTGGCAGGTCTGTTTCAGTACTTC. Amino acids: CASSQGLAGLFQYF. Drawing the rest from reference TRBV14 and TRBJ2-4, the complete variable domain is EAGVTQFPSHSVIEKGQTVTLRCDPISGHDNLYWYRRVMGKEIKFLLHFVKESKQDESGMPNNRFLAERTGGTYSTLKVQPAELEDSGVYFCASSQGLAGLFQYFGAGTRLSVL.

The CDR3 protein is CASSFKSTGGYTEAFF. The CDR3, as DNA: TGTGCCAGCAGCTTCAAATCGACAGGGGGCTACACTGAAGCTTTCTTT. The rearrangement joins TRBV12-1 to TRBJ1-1; the D call of TRBD1 is as the table states it, not checked on the DNA. TRBV12-1 is termed a pseudogene. CDR3 length equals 16 residues.

V gene TRBV4-3 combines with J gene TRBJ1-2; TRBD1 might be the D (5 bases). CDR1 is LGHNA, CDR2 YSLEER, per germline. The CDR3 runs to 15 residues. The V end was cut by 0 bases, the J end by 6 bases, with 14 bases between. The DNA for the CDR3 is TGCGCCAGCAGCCAAGACGGGGTGGGGGAGGATGGCTACACCTTC. Its translation: CASSQDGVGEDGYTF.

The chain links TRBV28 to TRBJ1-2; D uncertain. V lost 2 bases and J 6 bases, leaving 13 bases between the germline ends. The CDR3 is 14 residues long. CDR1 and CDR2 from the germline V gene are MDHEN and SYDVKM. Here the CDR3 reads CASSLTEYFNGYTF. DNA for the CDR3: TGTGCCAGCAGTTTAACAGAATACTTCAATGGCTACACCTTC.

V usage is TRBV6-1 and J usage is TRBJ1-2; D remains ambiguous. Germline CDR1 is MNHNS and CDR2 is SASEGT. CDR3 length equals 13 residues. Trimming pared 2 bases from V and 4 bases from J, leaving 8 bases between. In DNA form, the CDR3 reads TGTGCCAGCAGTGAACAACACCTCTATGGCTACACCTTC. Protein sequence: CASSEQHLYGYTF.

V usage is TRBV4-2 and J usage is TRBJ2-5, with D perhaps matching TRBD2 (7 bases). The germline V gene encodes CDR1 LGHNA and CDR2 YNFKEQ. The CDR3 has 17 amino acids. Trimming removed 5 bases from V and 0 bases from J, with 19 bases in between. The CDR3 reads CASSFYPRGAHQETQYF. The CDR3 DNA reads TGTGCCAGCAGCTTCTATCCCCGGGGGGCTCACCAAGAGACCCAGTACTTC.

The chain uses TRBV9 and TRBJ2-7; 7 nucleotides match TRBD2. Germline loops: CDR1 SGDLS, CDR2 YYNGEE. V was pared by 0 bases and J by 0 bases, with 3 bases of the junction left unmatched. CDR3 length equals 15 residues. The CDR3 here is CASSVGAGVSYEQYF. DNA of the CDR3: TGTGCCAGCAGCGTAGGGGCGGGGGTCTCCTACGAGCAGTACTTC.

The chain recombines TRBV28 with TRBJ1-6; D perhaps matches TRBD1 (5 bases). The CDR3 runs to 14 residues. With 10 bases removed from V and 5 bases from J, the gap between germline ends came to 15 bases. CDR1 MDHEN and CDR2 SYDVKM come from the germline V gene. The CDR3 region is CAIGRDFHNSPLHF. The CDR3 DNA sequence: TGTGCCATTGGCCGGGACTTCCATAATTCACCCCTCCACTTT.

The genes are TRBV7-2 and TRBJ1-1; D perhaps matches TRBD1 (6 bases). V shed 0 bases and J shed 4 bases, with 12 bases lying between them. This CDR3 contains 15 residues. Per germline, CDR1 SGHTA and CDR2 FQGNSA. DNA of the CDR3: TGTGCCAGCAGCTTAGCTGGGGGCGCGTCCACTGAAGCTTTCTTT. It codes for CASSLAGGASTEAFF.

This chain joins TRBV27 and TRBJ1-2, with 8 bases matching TRBD1. V gave up 5 bases and J gave up 4 bases; unmatched junction bases: 21. This CDR3 is built from 19 residues. Per germline, CDR1 MNHEY and CDR2 SMNVEV (reference sequence). The CDR3 bases are TGTGCCAGCAGTCCCCACCCCCCCGGGACAGGAATAAGTGGCTATGGCTACACCTTC. It codes for CASSPHPPGTGISGYGYTF.

This rearrangement joins TRBV7-3 to TRBJ2-3, with 7 positions matching TRBD1. Germline CDR1 reads SGHTA; CDR2 reads FQGTGA. J gave up 5 bases and V 1 base, and 6 bases lay outside the gene matches. The CDR3 length is 15 residues. Here the CDR3 DNA reads TGTGCCAGCAGCTTAAAACAGGGGTTTATAGATACGCAGTATTTT. It yields the protein CASSLKQGFIDTQYF.

This chain links TRBV19 with TRBJ2-5, with D possibly matching TRBD2 (5 bases). CDR1 LNHDA and CDR2 SQIVND come from the germline V gene (reference sequence). V was cut by 3 bases and J by 4 bases, with 15 bases left in between. The CDR3 sequence is 15 residues long. For the CDR3, the DNA is TGTGCCAGTAGTATGGTGGGGAGCCCCCGAGAGACCCAGTACTTC. It specifies CASSMVGSPRETQYF.

The gene calls are TRBV19 and TRBJ1-1, with TRBD1 identical over 7 bases. CDR1 and CDR2 from the germline V gene are LNHDA and SQIVND (reference sequence). J lost 0 bases, V lost 11 bases, and 15 bases had no gene match. The CDR3 spans 16 residues. The CDR3 DNA sequence: TGTGCCGGGTCGAATCGACAGGGAAGAGTGAACACTGAAGCTTTCTTT. Its translation is CAGSNRQGRVNTEAFF.

The chain employs TRBV4-3 and TRBJ1-2; 8 bases are shared with TRBD1. J was trimmed by 8 bases and V by 0 bases; bases with no gene match: 8. Germline CDR1 and CDR2: LGHNA and YSLEER. The CDR3 has 15 residues. CDR3 residues: CASSQDFPGQEGYTF. In DNA form, the CDR3 reads TGCGCCAGCAGCCAAGACTTTCCGGGACAGGAAGGCTACACCTTC.

The chain employs TRBV11-1 and TRBJ2-2; TRBD2 agrees at 7 bases. Germline V lookup: CDR1 SGHAT, CDR2 FQDESV (reference sequence). Trimming removed 4 bases from V and 4 bases from J; junction bases left unmatched: 3. This CDR3 has 14 amino acids. CDR3 bases: TGTGCCAGCAGCTGGGCTAGCGGCACCGGGGAGCTGTTTTTT. It is translated as CASSWASGTGELFF.

This chain links TRBV6-5 with TRBJ2-7; D might be TRBD2 (5 bases). Looked up from germline, CDR1 is MNHEY and CDR2 is SVGAGI. CDR3 length: 16 amino acids. V lost 2 bases to trimming and J lost 2 bases, with 16 bases between them. CDR3 in DNA: TGTGCCAGCAGTTACAGTAGCGCCTCCTCCGCCTACGAGCAGTACTTC. It yields the protein CASSYSSASSAYEQYF.

The V call is TRBV19, the J call TRBJ1-6; 7 nucleotides align to TRBD1. The length of the CDR3 is 14 residues. The J segment lost 7 bases and the V segment lost 5 bases, leaving 5 bases of the junction unmatched. Per the germline V gene, CDR1 is LNHDA and CDR2 is SQIVND (reference sequence). The CDR3 region has the DNA TGTGCCAGTAGTGTCGGGACAGAGAATTCACCCCTCCACTTT. As protein: CASSVGTENSPLHF.

The V call is TRBV2, the J call TRBJ1-1; D is possibly TRBD1 (5 bases). The CDR3 extends over 13 amino acids. Germline V gene data show CDR1 as SNHLY and CDR2 as FYNNEI. The ends were cut back, 6 bases at V and 2 bases at J, with 10 bases in the middle. The CDR3 is CASSRDGNTEAFF. DNA of the CDR3: TGTGCCAGCAGCAGGGATGGAAACACTGAAGCTTTCTTT.

V gene TRBV29-1 combines with J gene TRBJ1-5; D perhaps matches TRBD1 (6 bases). Germline-derived CDR1 and CDR2 are SQVTM and ANQGSEA. V lost 4 bases and J 6 bases, leaving 13 bases between the germline ends. The length of the CDR3 is 13 residues. The CDR3 sequence is CSVGGGGLQPQHF. CDR3 nucleotides: TGCAGCGTTGGGGGAGGGGGGCTTCAGCCCCAGCATTTT. Supplemented by reference TRBV29-1 and TRBJ1-5, the full variable domain reads SAVISQKPSRDICQRGTSLTIQCQVDSQVTMMFWYRQQPGQSLTLIATANQGSEATYESGFVIDKFPISRPNLTFSTLTVSNMSPEDSSIYLCSVGGGGLQPQHFGDGTRLSIL.

The chain joins TRBV10-3 to TRBJ1-6; 10 nucleotides agree with TRBD1. The CDR3 sequence is 13 residues long. Trimming took 7 bases from V and 7 from J; bases not matched to a gene: 1. The germline gives CDR1 ENHRY, CDR2 SYGVKD. The CDR3 is CAITTGGNSPLHF. The CDR3 DNA follows: TGTGCCATCACGACAGGGGGCAATTCACCCCTCCACTTT.

V gene TRBV15 combines with J gene TRBJ1-4; the D gene is possibly TRBD1 (5 bases). Trimming removed 5 bases at V and 8 bases at J, with 15 bases between. The V gene's germline CDR1 is LNHNV and CDR2 YYDKDF (reference sequence). CDR3 length equals 14 residues. The CDR3 sequence: CATSPRGGREKLFF. The CDR3 DNA follows: TGTGCCACCAGCCCCCGGGGGGGGAGAGAAAAACTGTTTTTT.